These T cell receptor beta chains were read from a single sample in a study of regulatory T cells in long-lasting Graves disease. TCRdb reanalysed the multiplex PCR reads using MiXCR and keeps one entry per CDR3 protein. The sample holds around 460,000 distinct CDR3 sequences, 22% seen once. The sample here was peripheral blood mononuclear cells (PBMCs), taken when the disease was refractory, from a patient treated with antithyroid drugs. The receptors come from a female donor with Graves disease. The CDR3 runs from the conserved cysteine through the conserved F or W. The order of the fields is clone size, D gene, J gene, V gene, CDR3 protein, CDR3 DNA. A D gene is named only where the DNA matches it firmly. Rows give clone size only sometimes, using once, few, many, or a class for an expanded clone.

>once|.|TRBJ2-7|TRBV27
CASGGGIHYEQYF
TGTGCCAGCGGTGGCGGGATCCACTACGAGCAGTACTTC
>.|.|TRBJ2-2|TRBV10-3
CATLLAGELFF
TGTGCCACCTTGCTGGCCGGGGAGCTGTTTTTT
>.|.|TRBJ1-1|TRBV6-1
CASGSGAGTEAFF
TGTGCCAGCGGGTCGGGGGCCGGCACTGAAGCTTTCTTT
>.|TRBD1|TRBJ2-7|TRBV20-1
CSAPDRAYEQYF
TGCAGTGCGCCCGACAGGGCCTACGAGCAGTACTTC
>many|.|TRBJ2-7|TRBV2
CASSSGPTYEQYF
TGTGCCAGCAGTTCTGGGCCCACCTACGAGCAGTACTTC
>many|TRBD2|TRBJ2-2|TRBV24-1
CATSDPRLAGGLRSTGELFF
TGTGCCACCAGTGATCCACGTCTAGCGGGAGGGCTGAGGAGCACCGGGGAGCTGTTTTTT
>many|.|TRBJ2-7|TRBV7-2
CASSSTFSEQYF
TGTGCCAGCAGCTCGACCTTCTCCGAGCAGTACTTC
>many|.|TRBJ1-2|TRBV28
CASSFHSFYGYTF
TGTGCCAGCAGTTTTCACAGTTTTTATGGCTACACCTTC
>many|TRBD1|TRBJ1-1|TRBV7-2
CASSLGTGVNTEAFF
TGTGCCAGCAGCCTCGGGACAGGGGTCAACACTGAAGCTTTCTTT
>many|.|TRBJ1-3|TRBV2
CASNPAVSGNTIYF
TGTGCCAGCAACCCAGCGGTCTCTGGAAACACCATATATTTT
>many|TRBD1|TRBJ2-2|TRBV2
CASSETGYRGTGELFF
TGTGCCAGCAGTGAGACAGGGTATCGTGGGACCGGGGAGCTGTTTTTT
>.|.|TRBJ1-2|TRBV13
CASSLEGEGYYGYTF
TGTGCCAGCAGCTTAGAAGGGGAGGGATACTATGGCTACACCTTC
>.|TRBD1|TRBJ2-5|TRBV6-2/TRBV6-3
CASSLRTGGMETQYF
TGTGCCAGCAGTTTAAGAACAGGGGGCATGGAGACCCAGTACTTC
>few|.|TRBJ2-2|TRBV9
CASSPKGSGELFF
TGTGCCAGCAGCCCCAAGGGTTCCGGGGAGCTGTTTTTT
>many|.|TRBJ1-5|TRBV12-3/TRBV12-4
CASSQGYTSNQPQHF
TGTGCCAGCAGTCAAGGCTACACGAGCAATCAGCCCCAGCATTTT
>few|.|TRBJ2-7|TRBV29-1
CSVGFFSGEQYF
TGCAGCGTCGGTTTTTTCTCCGGGGAGCAGTACTTC
>many|TRBD2|TRBJ2-5|TRBV20-1
CSASGLAFSPGETQYF
TGCAGTGCTTCGGGACTAGCGTTCAGTCCGGGGGAGACCCAGTACTTC
>many|TRBD2|TRBJ2-2|TRBV7-8
CASSSRLAGEANTGELFF
TGTGCCAGCAGCTCCAGACTAGCGGGGGAGGCGAACACCGGGGAGCTGTTTTTT
>many|.|TRBJ2-7|TRBV28
CASSLGAGVTVAYEQYF
TGTGCCAGCAGTTTAGGGGCGGGCGTGACAGTAGCCTACGAGCAGTACTTC
>few|TRBD1|TRBJ2-1|TRBV4-1
CASRTRVTGADNEQFF
TGCGCCAGCCGCACAAGGGTGACAGGGGCGGACAATGAGCAGTTCTTC
>.|TRBD1|TRBJ2-6|TRBV7-2
CASSHTPGQLTGANVLTF
TGTGCCAGCAGCCATACACCGGGACAGCTAACTGGGGCCAACGTCCTGACTTTC
>many|.|TRBJ1-1|TRBV7-8
CASSYGQTYTEAFF
TGTGCCAGCAGCTACGGACAGACTTACACTGAAGCTTTCTTT
>once|.|TRBJ2-5|TRBV5-6
CASSFRLSGAKETQYF
TGTGCCAGCAGCTTCAGACTATCAGGGGCGAAAGAGACCCAGTACTTC
>few|TRBD2|TRBJ2-5|TRBV7-2
CASSFGLAGSQETQYF
TGTGCCAGCAGCTTTGGACTAGCGGGGAGCCAAGAGACCCAGTACTTC
>many|TRBD1|TRBJ1-2|TRBV2
CASSDAGTGIYGYTF
TGTGCCAGCAGTGATGCCGGGACAGGGATTTATGGCTACACCTTC
>few|.|TRBJ2-7|TRBV29-1
CSVGTEAYEQYF
TGCAGCGTTGGAACAGAGGCCTACGAGCAGTACTTC
>few|.|TRBJ1-1|TRBV5-1
CASSLDGQGTTEAFF
TGCGCCAGCAGCTTGGATGGGCAGGGTACTACTGAAGCTTTCTTT
>.|TRBD1|TRBJ2-5|TRBV15
CATSRSLDRGETQYF
TGTGCCACCAGCAGATCCCTGGACAGGGGTGAGACCCAGTACTTC
>.|.|TRBJ2-1|TRBV6-2/TRBV6-3
CATSLLIRGPYNEQFF
TGTGCCACCTCCCTCCTTATCAGGGGACCCTACAATGAGCAGTTCTTC
>.|.|TRBJ2-4|TRBV11-2
CASSLFLALGSKNIQYF
TGTGCCAGCAGCTTATTCCTGGCCCTGGGATCCAAAAACATTCAGTACTTC
>many|.|TRBJ1-4|TRBV11-2
CASSLSREKLFF
TGTGCCAGCAGCTTGAGCAGGGAAAAACTGTTTTTT
>many|.|TRBJ1-6|TRBV28
CASSIEGGANNSPLHF
TGTGCCAGCAGCATTGAGGGGGGCGCGAATAATTCACCCCTCCACTTT
>.|.|TRBJ2-7|TRBV7-9
CASSLDYTSTEQYF
TGTGCCAGCAGCTTAGACTATACTAGCACCGAGCAGTACTTC
>.|TRBD1|TRBJ2-7|TRBV7-9
CASTREGGPTYEQYF
TGTGCCAGCACCCGGGAAGGGGGCCCTACCTACGAGCAGTACTTC
>many|TRBD1|TRBJ2-5|TRBV28
CASSSAGTGRETQYF
TGTGCCAGCAGTTCAGCCGGGACAGGGAGAGAGACCCAGTACTTC
>many|.|TRBJ1-1|TRBV29-1
CSVESGRNTEAFF
TGCAGCGTCGAGTCCGGGAGGAACACTGAAGCTTTCTTT
>many|TRBD2|TRBJ2-7|TRBV7-2
CASSAFGQRGSYEQYF
TGTGCCAGCAGCGCTTTCGGCCAGCGGGGTTCGTACGAGCAGTACTTC